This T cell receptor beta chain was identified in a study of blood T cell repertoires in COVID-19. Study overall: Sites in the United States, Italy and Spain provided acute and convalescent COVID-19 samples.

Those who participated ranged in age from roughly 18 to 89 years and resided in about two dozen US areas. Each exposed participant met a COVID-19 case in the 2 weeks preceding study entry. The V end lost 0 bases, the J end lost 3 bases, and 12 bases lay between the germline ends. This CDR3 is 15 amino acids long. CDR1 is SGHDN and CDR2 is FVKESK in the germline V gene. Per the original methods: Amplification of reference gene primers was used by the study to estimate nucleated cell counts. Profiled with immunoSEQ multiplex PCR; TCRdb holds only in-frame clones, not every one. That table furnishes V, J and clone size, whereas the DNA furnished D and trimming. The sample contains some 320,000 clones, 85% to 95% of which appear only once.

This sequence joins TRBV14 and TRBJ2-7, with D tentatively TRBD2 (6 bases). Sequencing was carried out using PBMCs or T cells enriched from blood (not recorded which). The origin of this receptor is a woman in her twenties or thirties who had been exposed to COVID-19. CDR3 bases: TGTGCCAGCAGCCAAGATAGAGGGAGGATCTACGAGCAGTACTTC. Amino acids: CASSQDRGRIYEQYF.